The 23 T cell receptor beta chains below were found in one sample sequenced in a study of T-cell reconstitution after alpha-beta-depleted transplantation in children. A library of TCRbeta sequences, prepared with unique molecular identifiers, was generated. TCRdb reprocessed the PCR reads with MiXCR, giving one entry per CDR3 protein. The sample carries around 490,000 distinct CDR3 sequences, about 10% recorded once. The specimen comprised PBMCs, mostly from graft donor cells, sampled 180 days after TCRalphabeta/CD19-depleted stem cell transplant. These receptors all come from a female patient between 2 and 15 years old who had a stem cell transplant for aplastic anemia, so the T cells may come from the graft donor.

The chain couples TRBV19 to TRBJ1-5, with D tentatively TRBD1 (5 bases). Trimming took 0 bases from V and 0 from J, leaving 12 bases between them. Germline lookup yields CDR1 LNHDA and CDR2 SQIVND (reference sequence). The CDR3 contains 17 residues. This chain's CDR3 is CASSIDRARASNQPQHF. The CDR3 coding sequence is TGTGCCAGTAGTATAGATCGGGCCAGGGCTAGCAATCAGCCCCAGCATTTT.

The V and J genes are TRBV5-1 and TRBJ2-7; 8 bases fit TRBD1. The germline CDR1 and CDR2 sequences are SGHRS and YFSETQ. This CDR3 comprises 15 residues. V was clipped by 4 bases and J by 2 bases; unmatched bases: 8. This CDR3 is CASSARQGSPYEQYF. The DNA for the CDR3 is TGCGCCAGCAGCGCGCGACAGGGGTCCCCCTACGAGCAGTACTTC.

The chain is built from TRBV4-3 and TRBJ2-2; D possibly corresponds to TRBD1 (5 bases). CDR3 size: 16 residues. V lost 0 bases and J 5 bases, leaving 13 bases between the germline ends. Germline-derived CDR1 and CDR2 are LGHNA and YSLEER. The CDR3 sequence: CASSQDRAGKTGELFF. CDR3 coding DNA: TGCGCCAGCAGCCAAGATCGGGCAGGGAAGACCGGGGAGCTGTTTTTT.

V usage is TRBV12-3 or TRBV12-4 and J usage is TRBJ2-7, with D perhaps TRBD2 (6 bases). With 6 bases removed from V and 1 base from J, the gap between germline ends came to 19 bases. The CDR3 sequence is 16 residues long. The CDR3 DNA sequence: TGTGCCAGCAGAAATGGTTGGGGGGAAAGGTCCTACGAGCAGTACGTC. Amino acids: CASRNGWGERSYEQYV.

The chain is built from TRBV7-2 and TRBJ2-3; 8 bases are shared with TRBD2. The CDR3 runs 15 residues. Per germline, CDR1 SGHTA and CDR2 FQGNSA. Germline trimming cut 3 bases from V and 1 base from J; bases unmatched to any gene: 3. CDR3 region: CASSFKTSGTDTQYF. The CDR3 DNA sequence: TGTGCCAGCAGCTTCAAGACTAGCGGCACAGATACGCAGTATTTT. Looking up the rest from reference TRBV7-2 and TRBJ2-3 gives the full variable domain: GAGVSQSPSNKVTEKGKDVELRCDPISGHTALYWYRQSLGQGLEFLIYFQGNSAPDKSGLPSDRFSAERTGGSVSTLTIQRTQQEDSAVYLCASSFKTSGTDTQYFGPGTRLTVL.

This clonotype was picked up a small number of times. The chain carries TRBV9 and TRBJ2-5, with 7 bases lining up with TRBD2. In germline, CDR1 is SGDLS, CDR2 YYNGEE. The CDR3 contains 15 residues. After removal of 0 bases from V and 5 bases from J, the junction contained 7 bases not matched to a gene. The CDR3 DNA sequence: TGTGCCAGCAGCGTAGATCTAGCGGCGCGGGAGACCCAGTACTTC. Translating it yields CASSVDLAARETQYF.

This clonotype has a count of ten or more. The J gene is TRBJ2-5, the V gene TRBV27, with 7 positions matching TRBD2. The CDR3 has 14 residues. From germline, CDR1 is MNHEY and CDR2 SMNVEV (reference sequence). The trim removed 3 bases at V and 5 bases at J, leaving 6 bases unmatched. CDR3 sequence reads: CASSFGGRVETQYF. The CDR3 DNA reads as TGTGCCAGCAGTTTTGGCGGGAGAGTGGAGACCCAGTACTTC.

The CDR3 here is CATSRSPGQGYSPLHF. CDR3 nucleotides: TGTGCCACCAGCAGATCTCCGGGACAGGGGTATTCACCCCTCCACTTT. The rearrangement uses TRBV15 and TRBJ1-6; 10 bases are shared with TRBD1. This CDR3 contains 16 residues. Per germline, CDR1 LNHNV and CDR2 YYDKDF (reference sequence). V lost 2 bases, J lost 8 bases, and 6 bases stayed unmatched.

This clonotype has a handful of counts. V usage is TRBV6-2 or TRBV6-3 and J usage is TRBJ2-5; TRBD2 matches 10 bases. Germline V gives CDR1 MNHEY, CDR2 SVGEGT. The CDR3 extends over 17 amino acids. Trimming took 0 bases from V and 2 from J; bases not matched to a gene: 6. The CDR3 DNA reads TGTGCCAGCAGTTACTCTAAGGGACTAGCGAGTCAAGAGACCCAGTACTTC. Its protein is CASSYSKGLASQETQYF.

This chain joins TRBV27 and TRBJ2-2; D possibly corresponds to TRBD1 (6 bases). This CDR3 contains 16 residues. Germline V gives CDR1 MNHEY, CDR2 SMNVEV (reference sequence). Trimming removed 1 base from V and 5 bases from J, with 14 bases in between. CDR3 loop: CASSLYYRAETGELFF. The CDR3 DNA reads TGTGCCAGCAGTTTATATTACAGGGCCGAAACCGGGGAGCTGTTTTTT.

This clonotype occurred many times. The gene calls are TRBV29-1 and TRBJ2-4; 8 nucleotides match TRBD2. Trimming at V came to 4 bases and at J to 6 bases, leaving 8 bases not matched to a gene. The CDR3 runs 14 residues. Looked up from germline, CDR1 is SQVTM and CDR2 is ANQGSEA. The CDR3 region is CSVARGGGPNIQYF. DNA of the CDR3: TGCAGCGTTGCCCGGGGGGGAGGGCCAAACATTCAGTACTTC.

This clonotype was picked up a small number of times. This rearrangement joins TRBV20-1 to TRBJ2-2, with D unresolved. The germline V and J ends were trimmed by 0 bases and 4 bases, with 6 bases remaining between them. Looked up from germline, CDR1 is DFQATT and CDR2 is SNEGSKA (reference sequence). The CDR3 sequence is 13 residues long. The CDR3 loop is CSARDDSTGELFF. The CDR3 DNA follows: TGCAGTGCTAGAGACGATTCCACCGGGGAGCTGTTTTTT.

This clonotype has at least ten counts. The rearrangement joins TRBV14 to TRBJ2-3; 16 bases are a match to TRBD2. The junction had 7 bases not matched to a gene; V was cut back by 4 bases and J by 6 bases. Per germline, CDR1 SGHDN and CDR2 FVKESK. The CDR3 is 17 amino acids. The CDR3 sequence: CASSPPGLAGGPDTQYF. The CDR3 DNA sequence: TGTGCCAGCAGCCCTCCGGGACTAGCGGGAGGGCCGGATACGCAGTATTTT.

Only a few counts were recorded for this clonotype. The V gene is TRBV28, the J gene TRBJ2-7; 7 bases fit TRBD1. The germline V gene has CDR1 MDHEN and CDR2 SYDVKM. The CDR3 is 13 residues long. V shed 5 bases, J shed 4 bases, and the junction held 5 bases outside the gene matches. The CDR3 bases are TGTGCCAGCAGTGCAGGACAGGAGTACGAGCAGTACGTC. It yields the protein CASSAGQEYEQYV.

This chain connects TRBV15 to TRBJ2-5; D is undetermined. V lost 2 bases to trimming and J lost 13 bases, with 11 bases between them. Germline CDR1 reads LNHNV; CDR2 reads YYDKDF (reference sequence). This CDR3 is built from 11 residues. As DNA, the CDR3 is TGTGCCACCAGCAGATCGGTAGTGCGGTACTTC. This encodes CATSRSVVRYF.

The CDR3 spells CASSLKPLGTDTQYF. CDR3 DNA: TGTGCCAGCAGCTTAAAACCCCTAGGGACAGATACGCAGTATTTT. The chain has TRBV7-2 and TRBJ2-3; D is ambiguous. Germline lookup yields CDR1 SGHTA and CDR2 FQGNSA. The CDR3 runs to 15 residues. Trimming shortened V by 2 bases and J by 3 bases, and 12 bases separated the two germline ends.

The V call is TRBV5-1, the J call TRBJ2-1, with 9 bases fitting TRBD2. Per the germline V gene, CDR1 is SGHRS and CDR2 is YFSETQ. V gave up 1 base and J gave up 8 bases; unmatched junction bases: 7. This CDR3 is 15 amino acids long. The chain's CDR3 is CASSLFLSGSDEQFF. In DNA, the CDR3 is TGCGCCAGCAGCTTGTTTCTTAGCGGGAGCGATGAGCAGTTCTTC.

This clonotype was counted a few times. The rearrangement links TRBV20-1 to TRBJ2-7, with D perhaps assigned TRBD1 or TRBD2 (5 bases each). Trimming removed 6 bases from V and 6 bases from J, with 18 bases in between. The germline gives CDR1 DFQATT, CDR2 SNEGSKA (reference sequence). The CDR3 has 13 amino acids. CDR3 protein: CSALGASRFEQYV. CDR3 DNA sequence: TGCAGTGCCTTAGGGGCTAGCCGGTTCGAGCAGTACGTC.

The table lists this clonotype with a few counts. The chain joins TRBV4-1 to TRBJ2-2; 9 nucleotides agree with TRBD2. The germline V gene encodes CDR1 MGHRA and CDR2 YSYEKL. The junction had 4 bases not matched to a gene; V was cut back by 4 bases and J by 4 bases. The CDR3 is 15 amino acids. The CDR3 is CASSLSGSLTGELFF. CDR3 coding DNA: TGCGCCAGCAGCCTTAGCGGGAGTCTCACCGGGGAGCTGTTTTTT.

This clonotype was counted only a few times. The chain joins TRBV6-1 to TRBJ2-3, with no clear D. Germline V gives CDR1 MNHNS, CDR2 SASEGT. V was clipped by 5 bases and J by 2 bases, with 11 bases between them. The CDR3 has 14 amino acids. CDR3 residues: CASSPDSVTDTQYF. The CDR3 region has the DNA TGTGCCAGCAGTCCTGACTCAGTCACAGATACGCAGTATTTT.

This chain links TRBV6-1 with TRBJ1-1; D call uncertain. CDR1 and CDR2 from the germline V gene are MNHNS and SASEGT. The CDR3 has 13 residues. V was pared by 10 bases and J by 5 bases, with 17 bases between. Here the CDR3 reads CATFPRPGTEAFF. The CDR3 DNA is TGTGCCACCTTCCCGAGGCCGGGAACTGAAGCTTTCTTT.

The gene calls are TRBV28 and TRBJ2-7, with D perhaps being TRBD1 or TRBD2 (7 bases each). The germline V gene encodes CDR1 MDHEN and CDR2 SYDVKM. The V end lost 6 bases, the J end lost 0 bases, and 12 bases lay between the germline ends. CDR3 length equals 14 residues. This chain's CDR3 is CASSPGGASYEQYF. In nucleotides, the CDR3 is TGTGCCAGCAGCCCAGGGGGGGCCTCCTACGAGCAGTACTTC.

This clonotype occurred many times. The chain links TRBV18 to TRBJ2-7; 8 bases align to TRBD1. Germline CDR1 KGHSH, CDR2 LQKENI. Trimming took 5 bases from V and 7 from J; bases not matched to a gene: 7. This CDR3 has 13 amino acids. The CDR3 here is CASSAQGAGEQYV. The CDR3 region has the DNA TGTGCCAGCTCAGCCCAGGGGGCGGGGGAGCAGTACGTC.